These T cell receptor beta chains were read from a single sample in a study of blood T cell repertoires in COVID-19. The assay was immunoSEQ multiplex PCR, and TCRdb's table has in-frame clones only and misses some. The sample includes about 170,000 clones, 80% to 85% of them seen just once. Sequences were obtained from peripheral blood. The receptors stem from a man between 65 and 85 years old with active or convalescent COVID-19. The CDR3 runs from the conserved cysteine through the conserved F or W. The D gene is left open where the match is weak. Some rows have no size entry. The others give once, few or many, or a class for an expanded clone.

j_call d_call clone_size v_call cdr3_nt cdr3_aa
TRBJ2-2 NA NA TRBV9 TGTGCCAGCAGCCCGCTCGGCAGGGGCCGACACACCGGGGAGCTGTTTTTT CASSPLGRGRHTGELFF
TRBJ1-1 TRBD1 NA TRBV5-1 TGCGCCAGCAGCCCCAGACAGGGGAGTAACGCTGAAGCTTTCTTT CASSPRQGSNAEAFF
TRBJ2-1 TRBD2 NA TRBV29-1 TGCAGCGCTGAACCCCCCTGGACTAGCGGGTCCTACAATGAGCAGTTCTTC CSAEPPWTSGSYNEQFF
TRBJ2-5 NA NA TRBV28 TGTGCCAGCAGTCCCGCCCGAGGGCAGTACCAAGAGACCCAGTACTTC CASSPARGQYQETQYF
TRBJ2-3 NA once TRBV19 TGTGCCAGTGGACTCCCGCGAGATACGCAGTATTTT CASGLPRDTQYF
TRBJ2-7 NA NA TRBV7-9 TGTGCCAGCAGCTCCCAGGGGATAGGGTCCTACGAGCAGTACTTC CASSSQGIGSYEQYF
TRBJ2-2 TRBD1 NA TRBV7-6 TGTGCCAGCAGCTTAGTTCGAGGGGGCGCGAGGGGAACCGGGGAGCTGTTTTTT CASSLVRGGARGTGELFF
TRBJ2-5 TRBD2 NA TRBV4-3 TGCGCCAGCAGGCCGACTAGCGGGGGCGGGGAAGAGACCCAGTACTTC CASRPTSGGGEETQYF
TRBJ2-2 TRBD2 NA TRBV2 TGTGCCAGCAGTGACCGTAGCGGGGGGGGCACCGGGGAGCTGTTTTTT CASSDRSGGGTGELFF
TRBJ1-5 TRBD1 NA TRBV9 TGTGCCAGCAGCCCGGGACAGGGGAATAGCAATCAGCCCCAGCATTTT CASSPGQGNSNQPQHF
TRBJ1-2 TRBD1 NA TRBV18 TGTGCCAGCTCCGGCCTCGGACAGGGGGCTCGTGGCTACACCTTC CASSGLGQGARGYTF
TRBJ2-5 TRBD1 NA TRBV18 TGTGCCAGCTCAACAGATTTGGACAGGGCACAAGAGACCCAGTACTTC CASSTDLDRAQETQYF
TRBJ2-2 NA few TRBV5-1 TGCGCCAGCAGCCCCTCGGTGAGGACTAACACCGGGGAGCTGTTTTTT CASSPSVRTNTGELFF
TRBJ2-1 NA NA TRBV19 TGTGCCAGTAGTCCGGGGAGCAATGAGCAGTTCTTC CASSPGSNEQFF
TRBJ2-1 TRBD1 once TRBV9 TGTGCCAGCAGCCCCGGACAGGGCAATGAGCAGTTCTTC CASSPGQGNEQFF
TRBJ1-2 TRBD1 NA TRBV5-1 TGCGCCAGCAGCTCAGACGGACAGGGGGACTACACCTTC CASSSDGQGDYTF
TRBJ1-2 NA NA TRBV6-4 TGTGCCAGCAGTGCCCAGGGGCAGGGTGGCTACACCTTC CASSAQGQGGYTF
TRBJ1-2 TRBD1 NA TRBV7-2 TGTGCCAGCAGCCCGGGACAGGGCGGCGGCTACACCTTC CASSPGQGGGYTF
TRBJ1-2 NA NA TRBV5-1 TGCGCCAGCAGCACCCTGTTGGGGAGCGGCTATGGCTACACCTTC CASSTLLGSGYGYTF
TRBJ1-5 NA NA TRBV6-2/TRBV6-3 TGTGCCAGCAGTTACTCGGGGGGGCCGAATCAGCCCCAGCATTTT CASSYSGGPNQPQHF
TRBJ1-1 TRBD1 NA TRBV9 TGTGCCAGCAGCCCCGGACAGGGGAACACTGAAGCTTTCTTT CASSPGQGNTEAFF
TRBJ2-1 NA NA TRBV28 TGTGCCAGCAGCCAAGCCGGGTCCGTCTACAATGAGCAGTTCTTC CASSQAGSVYNEQFF
TRBJ2-1 TRBD2 NA TRBV6-5 TGTGCCAGCAGAAAGGGAGGGTTCGACAATGAGCAGTTCTTC CASRKGGFDNEQFF
TRBJ1-1 NA NA TRBV5-1 TGCGCCAGCAGCTCGGACACCCGTGAAGCTTTCTTT CASSSDTREAFF
TRBJ1-2 NA NA TRBV6-6 TGTGCCAGCTTCACAGGGAACTATGGCTACACCTTC CASFTGNYGYTF
TRBJ2-5 TRBD2 NA TRBV4-1 TGCGCCAGCAGCCAGGCAGGACTAGCGGACACCCAAGAGACCCAGTACTTC CASSQAGLADTQETQYF
TRBJ1-6 NA NA TRBV14 TGTGCCAGCAGCCCTTTTAATTCACCCCTCCACTTT CASSPFNSPLHF
TRBJ2-3 NA NA TRBV7-6 TGTGCCAGCAGCTTCGGAGGGGGGGGGACAGATACGCAGTATTTT CASSFGGGGTDTQYF